This T cell receptor (beta chain) was profiled in a study of T cells in Graves' hyperthyroidism and ophthalmopathy. Looking at the study overall: Peripheral blood was taken when the disease was first diagnosed, before any treatment began.

Study-wide findings and caveats: Appearing also in blood were most of the thyroid clonotypes expanded above 0.001.

The CDR3 has 15 residues. CDR1 is LGHDT and CDR2 is YNNKEL in the germline V gene (reference sequence). V was clipped by 3 bases and J by 6 bases, with 14 bases between them. Amplified regions were TCR beta CDR3 sequences from RNA transcripts. Primed by the HTBI set, a first-round RT-PCR was run on the TCR CDR3. Each CDR3 protein gets one entry after TCRdb re-called the multiplex PCR reads with MiXCR. The sample shows hundreds of thousands of distinct CDR3 sequences, 14% of them seen only once. This clonotype was recorded only once. Its antigen is still unknown. This TCR was sampled from a woman in her forties or fifties with Graves' ophthalmopathy. This sequence joins TRBV3-1 and TRBJ2-2; a weak D match, TRBD2 (5 bases). The sample comprised blood. The CDR3 nucleotides are TGTGCCAGCAGCCACCACAGAGGGCAGGCCGGGGAGCTGTTTTTT. It codes for CASSHHRGQAGELFF.